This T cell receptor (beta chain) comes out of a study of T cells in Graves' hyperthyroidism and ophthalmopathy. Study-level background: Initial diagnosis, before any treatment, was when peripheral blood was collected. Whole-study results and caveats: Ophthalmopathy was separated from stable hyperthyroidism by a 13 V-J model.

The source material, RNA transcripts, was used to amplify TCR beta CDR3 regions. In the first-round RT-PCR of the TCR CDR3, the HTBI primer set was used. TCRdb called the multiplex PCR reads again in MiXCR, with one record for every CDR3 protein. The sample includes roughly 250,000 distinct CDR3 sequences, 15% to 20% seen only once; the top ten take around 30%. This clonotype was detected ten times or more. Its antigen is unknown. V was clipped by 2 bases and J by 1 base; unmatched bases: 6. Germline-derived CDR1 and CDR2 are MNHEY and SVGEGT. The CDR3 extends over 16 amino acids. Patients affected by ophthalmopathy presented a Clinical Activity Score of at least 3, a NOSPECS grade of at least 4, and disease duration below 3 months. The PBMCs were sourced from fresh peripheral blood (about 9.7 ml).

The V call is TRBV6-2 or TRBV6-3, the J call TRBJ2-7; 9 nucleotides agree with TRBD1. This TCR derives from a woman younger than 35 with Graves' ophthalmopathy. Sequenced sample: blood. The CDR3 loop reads CASSYDEGQGSYEQYF. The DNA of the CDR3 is TGTGCCAGCAGTTACGACGAGGGACAGGGTTCCTACGAGCAGTACTTC.